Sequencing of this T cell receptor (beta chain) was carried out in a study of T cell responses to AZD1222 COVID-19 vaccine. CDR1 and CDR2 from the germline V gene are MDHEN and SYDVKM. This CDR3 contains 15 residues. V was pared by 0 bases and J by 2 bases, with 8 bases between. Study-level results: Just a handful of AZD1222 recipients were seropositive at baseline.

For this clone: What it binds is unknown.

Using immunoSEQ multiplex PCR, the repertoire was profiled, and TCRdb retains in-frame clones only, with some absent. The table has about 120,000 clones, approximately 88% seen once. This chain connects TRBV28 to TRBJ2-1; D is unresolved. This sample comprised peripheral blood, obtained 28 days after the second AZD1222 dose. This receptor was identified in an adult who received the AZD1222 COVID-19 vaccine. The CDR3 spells CASSLWRTTYNEQFF. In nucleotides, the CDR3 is TGTGCCAGCAGTTTATGGCGGACCACCTACAATGAGCAGTTCTTC.